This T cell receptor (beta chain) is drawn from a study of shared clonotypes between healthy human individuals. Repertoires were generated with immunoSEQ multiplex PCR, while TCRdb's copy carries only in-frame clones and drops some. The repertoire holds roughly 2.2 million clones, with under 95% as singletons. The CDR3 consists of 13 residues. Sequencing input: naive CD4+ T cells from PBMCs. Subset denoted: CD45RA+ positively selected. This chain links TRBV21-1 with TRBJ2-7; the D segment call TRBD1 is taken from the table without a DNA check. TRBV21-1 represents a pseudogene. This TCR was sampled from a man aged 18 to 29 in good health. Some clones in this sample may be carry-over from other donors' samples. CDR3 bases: TGTGCCAGCACCCCTGGGCAGACCTACGAGCAGTACTTC. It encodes CASTPGQTYEQYF.